Below, 23 T cell receptor beta chains from the same sample are listed, as sequenced in a study of CD8 T cells in Susac syndrome. Reverse transcription of roughly 0.5 to 1 ug RNA was carried out with random hexamers. From the immunoSEQ multiplex PCR reads, TCRdb called clonotypes with MiXCR, one entry per CDR3 protein. This sample has 150,000 to 200,000 distinct CDR3 sequences, with 90% to 96% found just once. The sequenced sample was CD4+ T cells from PBMCs. Receptors originate from a human donor with multiple sclerosis.

The rearrangement links TRBV3-1 to TRBJ2-1; TRBD2 agrees at 8 bases. This CDR3 is built from 14 residues. V lost 1 base to trimming and J lost 10 bases; unmatched junction nucleotides: 6. Per the germline V gene, CDR1 is LGHDT and CDR2 is YNNKEL (reference sequence). The CDR3 loop reads CASSQGTGGAEQFF. In nucleotides, the CDR3 is TGTGCCAGCAGCCAAGGCACCGGGGGGGCCGAGCAGTTCTTC.

This chain links TRBV20-1 with TRBJ2-7; D might be TRBD1 (6 bases). The germline gives CDR1 DFQATT, CDR2 SNEGSKA (reference sequence). Deletions cut 6 bases from V and 3 bases from J, with 18 bases between. The CDR3 has 14 amino acids. CDR3 protein: CSASQGSSFYEQYF. The DNA of the CDR3 is TGCAGTGCGTCCCAGGGGTCCTCCTTCTACGAGCAGTACTTC.

The chain employs TRBV30 and TRBJ1-6, with no clear D. Germline CDR1 is GTSNPN and CDR2 is SVGIG (reference sequence). V gave up 4 bases and J gave up 0 bases, with 7 bases separating them. The CDR3 extends over 14 amino acids. CDR3 sequence: CAWTGSSYNSPLHF. The CDR3 DNA sequence: TGTGCCTGGACCGGTAGCTCCTATAATTCACCCCTCCACTTT.

This sequence joins TRBV29-1 and TRBJ2-4; D is uncertain. The CDR3 runs to 12 residues. Trimming stripped 5 bases from V and 6 bases from J, with 11 bases between. Germline values: CDR1 SQVTM, CDR2 ANQGSEA. The DNA of the CDR3 is TGCAGCGTTCGAACAGCGATAAACATTCAGTACTTC. As protein: CSVRTAINIQYF. Using reference TRBV29-1 and TRBJ2-4 for the parts outside the CDR3, the full variable domain is SAVISQKPSRDICQRGTSLTIQCQVDSQVTMMFWYRQQPGQSLTLIATANQGSEATYESGFVIDKFPISRPNLTFSTLTVSNMSPEDSSIYLCSVRTAINIQYFGAGTRLSVL.

In its sample, this clonotype was seen once. This chain links TRBV15 with TRBJ2-3; D is unclear. Germline lookup yields CDR1 LNHNV and CDR2 YYDKDF (reference sequence). V was clipped by 0 bases and J by 4 bases, with 8 bases between them. This CDR3 comprises 14 residues. The CDR3 region has the DNA TGTGCCACCAGCAGAGATAACCCCCCAGATACGCAGTATTTT. The encoded protein is CATSRDNPPDTQYF.

The chain is built from TRBV9 and TRBJ1-6; D is uncertain. This CDR3 is 15 amino acids long. V gave up 0 bases and J gave up 0 bases, with 4 bases separating them. CDR1 and CDR2 from the germline V gene are SGDLS and YYNGEE. CDR3 protein: CASSVGPSYNSPLHF. DNA for the CDR3: TGTGCCAGCAGCGTAGGCCCCTCCTATAATTCACCCCTCCACTTT.

The V and J genes are TRBV5-6 and TRBJ2-5; D assignment may be TRBD1 or TRBD2 (5 bases each). Germline V gives CDR1 SGHDT, CDR2 YYEEEE. CDR3 length: 15 residues. Trimming cost V 7 bases and J 5 bases, with 21 bases left between them. The CDR3 reads CASVFSRGGGETQYF. CDR3 sequence (DNA): TGTGCCAGCGTTTTTTCCCGGGGCGGCGGGGAGACCCAGTACTTC.

The V and J genes are TRBV29-1 and TRBJ2-3; 8 bases align to TRBD1. The CDR3 runs to 13 residues. V dropped 4 bases and J dropped 3; count of bases not matched to a gene: 3. Per germline, CDR1 SQVTM and CDR2 ANQGSEA. CDR3 in DNA: TGCAGCGTTGTGCAGGGGGCGACAGATACGCAGTATTTT. As protein: CSVVQGATDTQYF.

The chain employs TRBV12-3 or TRBV12-4 and TRBJ1-1; maybe TRBD1 (5 bases). The CDR3 runs 14 residues. V lost 7 bases to trimming and J lost 4 bases, with 16 bases between them. DNA of the CDR3: TGTGCCAGCACCTATGTGGGGGGGATCACTGAAGCTTTCTTT. Translation: CASTYVGGITEAFF.

This clonotype was found a few times. The V call is TRBV4-3, the J call TRBJ2-7, with D possibly TRBD2 on 7 matching bases. The V end was cut by 4 bases, the J end by 2 bases, with 9 bases between. CDR1 is LGHNA and CDR2 is YSLEER in the germline V gene. The length of the CDR3 is 13 residues. CDR3: CASSRGGPYEQYF. The DNA of the CDR3 is TGCGCCAGCAGCCGCGGGGGCCCCTACGAGCAGTACTTC.

V usage is TRBV7-9 and J usage is TRBJ1-2; unclear D gene. The V end was cut by 5 bases, the J end by 3 bases, with 13 bases between. This CDR3 is 14 amino acids long. The germline CDR1 and CDR2 sequences are SEHNR and FQNEAQ (reference sequence). The CDR3 DNA reads as TGTGCCAGCAGCATGAGGGTAGTGGACTATGGCTACACCTTC. This translates into CASSMRVVDYGYTF.

The chain employs TRBV9 and TRBJ1-1; possibly TRBD1 for D (5 bases). V was pared by 3 bases and J by 7 bases, with 13 bases between. Looked up from germline, CDR1 is SGDLS and CDR2 is YYNGEE. This CDR3 is built from 13 residues. The CDR3 region has the DNA TGTGCCAGCAGCGGGAGGGGAGGGCATGAAGCTTTCTTT. It yields the protein CASSGRGGHEAFF.

This chain uses TRBV29-1 with TRBJ2-5; D possibly matches TRBD1 or TRBD2 (5 bases each). V was trimmed by 7 bases and J by 4 bases, leaving 16 bases between them. This CDR3 comprises 13 residues. CDR1 SQVTM and CDR2 ANQGSEA come from the germline V gene. CDR3 residues: CSAHRDRIETQYF. DNA of the CDR3: TGCAGCGCCCATAGGGACCGAATAGAGACCCAGTACTTC.

The chain carries TRBV12-3 or TRBV12-4 and TRBJ2-5; D possibly corresponds to TRBD2 (6 bases). Trimming took 7 bases from V and 2 from J, leaving 17 bases between them. This CDR3 region has 15 residues. CDR3: CASTPIGRGQETQYF. CDR3 DNA: TGTGCCAGCACCCCCATAGGCCGGGGGCAAGAGACCCAGTACTTC.

The CDR3 region has the DNA TGTGCCAGCAGTGGATACGTCGACAATGAGCAGTTCTTC. This translates into CASSGYVDNEQFF. The chain recombines TRBV12-3 or TRBV12-4 with TRBJ2-1; the D is unclear. Trimming removed 5 bases at V and 5 bases at J, with 10 bases between. The CDR3 sequence is 13 residues long.

The genes are TRBV29-1 and TRBJ2-2, with 7 bases lining up with TRBD1. The trim removed 6 bases at V and 4 bases at J, leaving 11 bases unmatched. Germline CDR1 SQVTM, CDR2 ANQGSEA. CDR3 length: 15 amino acids. Here the CDR3 reads CSVLREGAGTGELFF. In DNA form, the CDR3 reads TGCAGCGTCCTGCGCGAGGGGGCGGGCACCGGGGAGCTGTTTTTT.

This chain connects TRBV5-4 to TRBJ2-5, with TRBD2 matching 9 bases. The junction had 8 bases not matched to a gene; V was cut back by 5 bases and J by 3 bases. Looked up from germline, CDR1 is SGHNT and CDR2 is YYREEE (reference sequence). The CDR3 consists of 15 residues. The CDR3 here is CASSVGTSLEETQYF. The CDR3 bases are TGTGCCAGCAGTGTCGGGACTAGCTTAGAAGAGACCCAGTACTTC. Together with reference TRBV5-4 and TRBJ2-5, the CDR3 gives the full variable domain: ETGVTQSPTHLIKTRGQQVTLRCSSQSGHNTVSWYQQALGQGPQFIFQYYREEENGRGNFPPRFSGLQFPNYSSELNVNALELDDSALYLCASSVGTSLEETQYFGPGTRLLVL.

A single count supports this clonotype. This chain uses TRBV11-2 with TRBJ2-5; maybe TRBD2 (6 bases). The V end lost 5 bases, the J end lost 2 bases, and 9 bases lay between the germline ends. This CDR3 has 13 residues. Germline lookup yields CDR1 SGHAT and CDR2 FQNNGV. The CDR3 protein is CASSRGSQETQYF. In DNA form, the CDR3 reads TGTGCCAGCAGCCGGGGGTCTCAAGAGACCCAGTACTTC.

The gene calls are TRBV15 and TRBJ1-5; D is uncertain. The CDR3 spans 13 residues. With 2 bases removed from V and 0 bases from J, the gap between germline ends came to 2 bases. Looked up from germline, CDR1 is LNHNV and CDR2 is YYDKDF (reference sequence). The DNA for the CDR3 is TGTGCCACCAGCAGAAATAGCAATCAGCCCCAGCATTTT. It translates to CATSRNSNQPQHF.

The CDR3, as DNA: TGCAGTGCTAGAGATTCTCGGGGACAGAATAATCAGCCCCAGCATTTT. It specifies CSARDSRGQNNQPQHF. The chain carries TRBV20-1 and TRBJ1-5; 7 positions agree with TRBD1. The CDR3 loop spans 16 amino acids. In germline, CDR1 is DFQATT, CDR2 SNEGSKA (reference sequence). After removal of 0 bases from V and 4 bases from J, the junction contained 9 bases not matched to a gene.

V gene TRBV7-9 combines with J gene TRBJ1-1; D remains ambiguous. This CDR3 is 15 amino acids long. V gave up 4 bases and J gave up 1 base, with 13 bases separating them. In germline, CDR1 is SEHNR, CDR2 FQNEAQ (reference sequence). The CDR3 DNA sequence: TGTGCCAGCAGCTGGCTCTGGGCCCGGAACACTGAAGCTTTCTTT. It specifies CASSWLWARNTEAFF.

V gene TRBV2 combines with J gene TRBJ2-1, with D tentatively TRBD2 (6 bases). Germline V gene sequence: CDR1 SNHLY, CDR2 FYNNEI. The CDR3 runs 15 residues. V lost 2 bases, J lost 6 bases, and 14 bases lay in between. The CDR3 bases are TGTGCCAGCAGTGAAAAGGGCCTAGCGAGCAATGAGCAGTTCTTC. Protein: CASSEKGLASNEQFF.

The gene calls are TRBV20-1 and TRBJ2-3, with 7 bases matching TRBD1. The length of the CDR3 is 14 residues. The V gene end was trimmed by 6 bases and the J gene end by 6 bases; junction bases not matched to a gene: 12. Germline CDR1 is DFQATT and CDR2 is SNEGSKA (reference sequence). Here the CDR3 DNA reads TGCAGTGCCCCACCGGGACAGAGGGCTGATACGCAGTATTTT. Its protein is CSAPPGQRADTQYF.